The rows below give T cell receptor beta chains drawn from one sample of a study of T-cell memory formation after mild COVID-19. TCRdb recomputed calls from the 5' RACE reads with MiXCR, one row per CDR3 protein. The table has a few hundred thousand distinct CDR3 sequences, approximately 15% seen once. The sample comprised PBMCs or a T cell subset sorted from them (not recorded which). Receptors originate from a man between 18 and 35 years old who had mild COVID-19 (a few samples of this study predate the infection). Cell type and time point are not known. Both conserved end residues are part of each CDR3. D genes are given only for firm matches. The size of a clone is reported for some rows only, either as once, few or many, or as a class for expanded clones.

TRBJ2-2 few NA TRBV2 TGTGCCAGCCGAGCTAGCATCGCCGGGGAGCTGTTTTTT CASRASIAGELFF
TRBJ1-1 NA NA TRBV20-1 TGCAGTGCTAGAGATCCCGGGCGGACGAACACTGAAGCTTTCTTT CSARDPGRTNTEAFF
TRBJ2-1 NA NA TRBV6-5 TGTGCCAGCAGTTACGCGACAGAAACCTACAATGAGCAGTTCTTC CASSYATETYNEQFF
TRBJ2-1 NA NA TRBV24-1 TGTGCCACCAGTGATCCAACAGGGAGCTCCTACAATGAGCAGTTCTTC CATSDPTGSSYNEQFF
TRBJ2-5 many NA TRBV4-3 TGCGCCAGCAGTCTGACTAGTCAAGAGACCCAGTACTTC CASSLTSQETQYF
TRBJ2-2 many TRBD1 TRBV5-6 TGTGCCAGCAGCCAATGGGACAGACATACCGGGGAGCTGTTTTTT CASSQWDRHTGELFF
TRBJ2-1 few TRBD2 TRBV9 TGTGCCAGCAGCACCCCGAGCGGGGGCACCAACAATGAGCAGTTCTTC CASSTPSGGTNNEQFF
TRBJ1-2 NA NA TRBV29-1 TGCAGCGTTGAAGTAGGGGGGTCCGCCTATGGCTACACCTTC CSVEVGGSAYGYTF
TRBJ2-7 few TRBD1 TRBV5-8 TGTGCCAGCAGTCTTGACAGGGGTCTTATCTACGAGCAGTACTTC CASSLDRGLIYEQYF
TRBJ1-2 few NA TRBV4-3 TGCGCCAGCAGCATGAGGACCGGTAACTATGGCTACACCTTC CASSMRTGNYGYTF